A single sample gave rise to the 22 T cell receptor beta chains below, sequenced in a study of long-term antiretroviral therapy in people with HIV. Samples were assayed with immunoSEQ v3.0 at survey level. Repertoires were generated with immunoSEQ multiplex PCR, while TCRdb's copy carries only in-frame clones and drops some. The sample gives 20,000 or so clones, roughly 80% of which show up once; 4.5% to 7% is in the top ten. Specimen: unsorted PBMCs, collected 0.2 years after starting antiretroviral therapy. Receptors were obtained from a woman in her twenties or thirties with HIV.

This clone appeared once. CDR3 coding DNA: TGTGCCAGCTCATCGCCGGGACTAGCGGGCTCAGATACGCAGTATTTT. This gives the protein CASSSPGLAGSDTQYF. This rearrangement joins TRBV18 to TRBJ2-3; the match to TRBD2 covers 12 bases. V was clipped by 5 bases and J by 4 bases; unmatched bases: 7. The CDR3 sequence is 16 residues long. Looked up from germline, CDR1 is KGHSH and CDR2 is LQKENI.

This clone was seen only once. V and J are TRBV5-1 and TRBJ1-1, with 8 bases fitting TRBD1. Germline CDR1 reads SGHRS; CDR2 reads YFSETQ. After removal of 5 bases from V and 2 bases from J, the junction contained 5 bases not matched to a gene. CDR3 length equals 14 residues. The CDR3 bases are TGCGCCAGCAGGACGGACAGGGCCAACACTGAAGCTTTCTTT. It encodes CASRTDRANTEAFF.

The V and J genes are TRBV14 and TRBJ2-5, with D perhaps matching TRBD1 or TRBD2 (5 bases each). Trimming cost V 4 bases and J 2 bases, with 8 bases left between them. The CDR3 runs to 13 residues. The V gene's germline CDR1 is SGHDN and CDR2 FVKESK. CDR3 loop: CASSRGVQETQYF. For the CDR3, the DNA is TGTGCCAGCAGCCGAGGGGTTCAAGAGACCCAGTACTTC.

The chain employs TRBV5-8 and TRBJ2-1; D gene uncertain. V was pared by 3 bases and J by 3 bases, with 7 bases between. There are 13 residues in the CDR3. The germline CDR1 and CDR2 sequences are SGHTS and YDEGEE. This chain's CDR3 is CASSSLNYNEQFF. The CDR3, as DNA: TGTGCCAGCAGCTCCTTAAACTACAATGAGCAGTTCTTC.

This clone was detected only a few times. V is TRBV5-1 and J is TRBJ1-2; D gene uncertain. From germline, CDR1 is SGHRS and CDR2 YFSETQ. The CDR3 is 13 amino acids. The V and J ends lost 2 bases and 3 bases respectively, with 8 bases between them. As DNA, the CDR3 is TGCGCCAGCAGCTTCGGGCCGTACTATGGCTACACCTTC. It translates to CASSFGPYYGYTF.

The chain uses TRBV5-1 and TRBJ1-1; 8 bases are shared with TRBD1. This CDR3 is built from 14 residues. CDR1 and CDR2 (germline): SGHRS, YFSETQ. With 3 bases clipped from V and 6 bases from J, the junction kept 7 bases outside the gene matches. In DNA, the CDR3 is TGCGCCAGCAGCTCCGGACAGGGTTTGGCTGAAGCTTTCTTT. Protein: CASSSGQGLAEAFF.

The count of this clone is one. The chain has TRBV9 and TRBJ1-2, with TRBD1 matching 8 bases. CDR3 length: 13 residues. Germline V lookup: CDR1 SGDLS, CDR2 YYNGEE. V was clipped by 5 bases and J by 7 bases; unmatched bases: 7. CDR3 DNA sequence: TGTGCCAGCAGTGACGGACAGGGTATTGGCTACACCTTC. Its translation is CASSDGQGIGYTF.

The J gene is TRBJ2-1, the V gene TRBV6-1; TRBD2 matches at 10 bases. The V and J ends lost 3 bases and 0 bases, in that order; junction bases with no gene match: 14. CDR1 MNHNS and CDR2 SASEGT come from the germline V gene. There are 20 residues in the CDR3. Here the CDR3 reads CASSDTPLAGGWSSYNEQFF. CDR3 in DNA: TGTGCCAGCAGTGATACCCCTTTAGCGGGGGGATGGAGCTCCTACAATGAGCAGTTCTTC.

The V call is TRBV2, the J call TRBJ2-5, with 10 bases matching TRBD2. Germline trimming cut 3 bases from V and 5 bases from J; bases unmatched to any gene: 6. This CDR3 has 15 amino acids. Per the germline V gene, CDR1 is SNHLY and CDR2 is FYNNEI. The CDR3 DNA follows: TGTGCCAGCAGTGAGGAGCGGGGGGGCCCGGAGACCCAGTACTTC. The encoded protein is CASSEERGGPETQYF. The full variable domain, rest sourced from reference TRBV2 and TRBJ2-5, is EPEVTQTPSHQVTQMGQEVILRCVPISNHLYFYWYRQILGQKVEFLVSFYNNEISEKSEIFDDQFSVERPDGSNFTLKIRSTKLEDSAMYFCASSEERGGPETQYFGPGTRLLVL.

J is TRBJ1-6 and V is TRBV5-1; D not certain. Per the germline V gene, CDR1 is SGHRS and CDR2 is YFSETQ. This CDR3 region has 16 residues. V was cut by 2 bases and J by 7 bases, with 16 bases left in between. The CDR3, as DNA: TGCGCCAGCAGCTTTGGTTCCCGCGCGGGGAATTCACCCCTCCACTTT. Its protein product is CASSFGSRAGNSPLHF.

This chain connects TRBV7-2 to TRBJ2-1; 7 positions agree with TRBD1. Germline V lookup: CDR1 SGHTA, CDR2 FQGNSA. V shed 2 bases, J shed 10 bases, and the junction held 5 bases outside the gene matches. This CDR3 has 13 residues. CDR3 nucleotide sequence: TGTGCCAGCAGCTTAAGACAGGGTGGAGAGCAGTTCTTC. Translating gives CASSLRQGGEQFF.

The V and J genes are TRBV6-6 and TRBJ1-5; unclear D gene. Germline loops: CDR1 MNHNY, CDR2 SVGAGI (reference sequence). The length of the CDR3 is 16 residues. Trimming took 0 bases from V and 4 from J, leaving 13 bases between them. CDR3 nucleotides: TGTGCCAGCAGTTACTCGACGGAGGGCCTGAATCAGCCCCAGCATTTT. Translation: CASSYSTEGLNQPQHF.

This chain uses TRBV28 with TRBJ1-1; D may be TRBD1 (6 bases). The CDR3 loop spans 16 amino acids. Germline CDR1 is MDHEN and CDR2 is SYDVKM. The ends were cut back, 7 bases at V and 1 base at J, with 19 bases in the middle. CDR3 coding DNA: TGTGCCAGCAATATGGGGGGGATACAGGGGAACACTGAAGCTTTCTTT. Protein sequence: CASNMGGIQGNTEAFF.

The chain employs TRBV14 and TRBJ2-2, with 7 bases fitting TRBD1. V was clipped by 2 bases and J by 5 bases; unmatched bases: 5. The CDR3 is 15 residues long. The germline V gene encodes CDR1 SGHDN and CDR2 FVKESK. The CDR3 nucleotides read TGTGCCAGCAGCCAACAGGGGGTGAGAACCGGGGAGCTGTTTTTT. Translation: CASSQQGVRTGELFF.

The CDR3 region is CASSLGTEYEQYF. CDR3 nucleotides: TGTGCCAGCAGCTTAGGGACAGAATACGAGCAGTACTTC. The chain recombines TRBV7-3 with TRBJ2-7, with 7 bases matching TRBD1. V gave up 2 bases and J gave up 4 bases; unmatched junction bases: 2. The CDR3 runs to 13 residues. The germline gives CDR1 SGHTA, CDR2 FQGTGA.

This clone was counted a few times. The gene calls are TRBV7-8 and TRBJ2-7; D gene uncertain. The CDR3 has 11 residues. The germline V and J ends were trimmed by 3 bases and 5 bases, with 5 bases remaining between them. Germline V gives CDR1 SGHVS, CDR2 FQNEAQ. The CDR3 sequence: CASSLGNEQYV. CDR3 nucleotide sequence: TGTGCCAGCAGCTTGGGTAACGAGCAGTACGTC.

The genes are TRBV9 and TRBJ1-4; 9 nucleotides align to TRBD1. V lost 0 bases and J lost 5; bases outside the gene matches: 2. Germline CDR1 and CDR2: SGDLS and YYNGEE. This CDR3 is built from 15 residues. CDR3 region: CASSVGQGVNEKLFF. DNA for the CDR3: TGTGCCAGCAGCGTAGGACAGGGGGTAAATGAAAAACTGTTTTTT.

Of note for this clone: Other DNA sequences in the same sample also yield this CDR3. V gene TRBV27 combines with J gene TRBJ1-5; D is perhaps TRBD1 (5 bases). The CDR3 has 13 amino acids. Deletions cut 4 bases from V and 2 bases from J, with 6 bases between. Germline V gives CDR1 MNHEY, CDR2 SMNVEV (reference sequence). The DNA of the CDR3 is TGTGCCAGCAGTTCGACAGGCAATCAGCCCCAGCATTTT. This sequence encodes CASSSTGNQPQHF.

This clone was found a few times. This chain uses TRBV18 with TRBJ1-6; perhaps TRBD1 as D (5 bases). The V gene lost 5 bases and the J gene lost 7 bases, with 9 bases spanning the gap. Germline CDR1 and CDR2: KGHSH and LQKENI. The CDR3 has 13 residues. CDR3: CASSGGGNSPLHF. The CDR3, as DNA: TGTGCCAGCTCAGGGGGGGGGAATTCACCCCTCCACTTT.

The V gene is TRBV18, the J gene TRBJ2-3; unclear D gene. Trimming shortened V by 6 bases and J by 0 bases, and 4 bases separated the two germline ends. This CDR3 contains 12 residues. Germline V gene sequence: CDR1 KGHSH, CDR2 LQKENI. CDR3 in amino acids: CASSVSTDTQYF. The CDR3 DNA is TGTGCCAGCTCGGTCAGCACAGATACGCAGTATTTT.

The rearrangement links TRBV19 to TRBJ2-2, with D possibly TRBD1 on 5 matching bases. Per germline, CDR1 LNHDA and CDR2 SQIVND (reference sequence). CDR3 length equals 16 residues. Trimming cost V 4 bases and J 0 bases, with 12 bases left between them. Here the CDR3 reads CASSTVFRANTGELFF. The CDR3 coding sequence is TGTGCCAGTAGTACTGTGTTCAGGGCGAACACCGGGGAGCTGTTTTTT. Complete variable domain (other parts from reference TRBV19 and TRBJ2-2): DGGITQSPKYLFRKEGQNVTLSCEQNLNHDAMYWYRQDPGQGLRLIYYSQIVNDFQKGDIAEGYSVSREKKESFPLTVTSAQKNPTAFYLCASSTVFRANTGELFFGEGSRLTVL.

The chain employs TRBV27 and TRBJ1-4; 8 nucleotides agree with TRBD1. Germline V gives CDR1 MNHEY, CDR2 SMNVEV (reference sequence). This CDR3 has 14 amino acids. After removal of 5 bases from V and 8 bases from J, the junction contained 7 bases not matched to a gene. The CDR3 reads CASSPRTGREKLFF. The CDR3 coding sequence is TGTGCCAGCAGTCCGCGGACAGGGAGGGAAAAACTGTTTTTT. The variable domain in full, with the rest retrieved from reference TRBV27 and TRBJ1-4, is EAQVTQNPRYLITVTGKKLTVTCSQNMNHEYMSWYRQDPGLGLRQIYYSMNVEVTDKGDVPEGYKVSRKEKRNFPLILESPSPNQTSLYFCASSPRTGREKLFFGSGTQLSVL.